This T cell receptor (beta chain) emerged from a study of OX40 agonist ivuxolimab in advanced cancers. TCRdb keeps only in-frame clones here, not all; method: immunoSEQ multiplex PCR. Found here are about 61,000 clones, about nine tenths of them singletons; the top ten hold 18%. V was clipped by 1 base and J by 5 bases, with 8 bases between them. The CDR3 sequence is 14 residues long. The germline V gene encodes CDR1 LNHDA and CDR2 SQIVND (reference sequence). This chain connects TRBV19 to TRBJ1-4; D gene unclear. Sample: CD4+ or CD8+ T cells sorted from blood, taken in a trial of the OX40 agonist ivuxolimab. The source is an adult with an advanced solid tumor such as melanoma, head and neck, liver or kidney cancer. The CDR3 DNA reads TGTGCCAGTAGTATAGTGAACGGAAATGAAAAACTGTTTTTT. Amino acid sequence: CASSIVNGNEKLFF.